One sample yielded the 29 T cell receptor beta chains listed below, sequenced in a study of CD8 T cells in ankylosing spondylitis (dated by TCRdb to 2016 to 2017). Library preparation used 5' RACE. Sequenced using an Illumina HiSeq 2500. In-frame beta chains were kept once TCRdb had trimmed the public reads at Q25 with fastp and called clones with MiXCR. Here each entry gathers all rows of one CDR3 protein and keeps the most common genes and DNA. The sample profile shows fewer than 500,000 distinct CDR3 sequences; around 22% of them were found once. The ten largest clones represent roughly a sixth of the sample. What the work shows at the level of the full study, not this receptor alone: A TCR beta motif made up of about eight highly homologous amino acid variants appeared to be characteristic of blood from ankylosing spondylitis patients.

The antigens for these receptors are not known. Input material: blood, either unsorted or a sorted T cell fraction (not recorded which). Every receptor here comes from a male donor with ankylosing spondylitis.

The CDR3 DNA reads as TGTGCCAGTAGTAGGGGGCCCACGAAAAGCGATGAGCAGTTCTTC. Amino acids: CASSRGPTKSDEQFF. The gene calls are TRBV19 and TRBJ2-1; maybe TRBD1 (6 bases). CDR3 length equals 15 residues. CDR1 and CDR2 (germline): LNHDA, SQIVND (reference sequence). V lost 4 bases, J lost 8 bases, and 18 bases lay in between.

This clonotype has just a few counts. The CDR3 nucleotides read TGTGCCACCAGCAGAAACCACCCTAGCGGGAAAGAGACCCAGTACTTC. It is translated as CATSRNHPSGKETQYF. The V and J genes are TRBV15 and TRBJ2-5, with 9 bases matching TRBD2. The V gene's germline CDR1 is LNHNV and CDR2 YYDKDF (reference sequence). V lost 2 bases, J lost 3 bases, and 7 bases stayed unmatched. This CDR3 is 16 amino acids long.

This clonotype showed up many times. This rearrangement joins TRBV5-1 to TRBJ2-1, with TRBD2 matching 12 bases. J lost 2 bases, V lost 0 bases, and 6 bases had no gene match. In germline, CDR1 is SGHRS, CDR2 YFSETQ. This CDR3 is built from 18 residues. The CDR3 is CASSLVLAGGVPYNEQFF. Here the CDR3 DNA reads TGCGCCAGCAGCTTGGTACTAGCGGGAGGAGTCCCCTACAATGAGCAGTTCTTC. The full variable domain, its missing parts supplied by reference TRBV5-1 and TRBJ2-1, is KAGVTQTPRYLIKTRGQQVTLSCSPISGHRSVSWYQQTPGQGLQFLFEYFSETQRNKGNFPGRFSGRQFSNSRSEMNVSTLELGDSALYLCASSLVLAGGVPYNEQFFGPGTRLTVL.

This chain connects TRBV7-3 to TRBJ2-2; D gene ambiguous. The V end lost 0 bases, the J end lost 0 bases, and 11 bases lay between the germline ends. Germline V gene sequence: CDR1 SGHTA, CDR2 FQGTGA. CDR3 length: 17 amino acids. The CDR3 loop reads CASSLTSGLANTGELFF. DNA of the CDR3: TGTGCCAGCAGCTTAACGTCCGGGCTAGCGAACACCGGGGAGCTGTTTTTT.

V and J are TRBV6-2 or TRBV6-3 and TRBJ1-2, with 7 bases that match TRBD1. Trimming removed 8 bases from V and 2 bases from J; junction bases left unmatched: 5. The CDR3 contains 13 residues. Germline values: CDR1 MNHEY, CDR2 SVGEGT. As DNA, the CDR3 is TGTGCCAGCGCCAAACAGGGGAACTATGGCTACACCTTC. Translated, it gives CASAKQGNYGYTF.

This clonotype appeared a few times. The rearrangement links TRBV6-4 to TRBJ2-5; weak D call: TRBD2 (7 bases). The CDR3 consists of 14 residues. Germline V lookup: CDR1 MRHNA, CDR2 SNTAGT. V lost 5 bases to trimming and J lost 4 bases, with 14 bases between them. CDR3 in DNA: TGTGCCAGCAGTCCGAACGGGGGGCCAGAGACCCAGTACTTC. Its protein product is CASSPNGGPETQYF.

This clonotype was counted a few times. The rearrangement joins TRBV29-1 to TRBJ2-5; tentative D call: TRBD1 (5 bases). Germline-derived CDR1 and CDR2 are SQVTM and ANQGSEA. The CDR3 spans 14 residues. V was trimmed by 1 base and J by 0 bases, leaving 9 bases between them. CDR3 bases: TGCAGCGTTGAAGTGACAGAGTACCAAGAGACCCAGTACTTC. Translating gives CSVEVTEYQETQYF.

This clonotype was counted only a few times. The chain combines TRBV5-1 with TRBJ2-5, with 11 bases matching TRBD1. V shed 0 bases and J 5 bases; nucleotides not matched to a gene: 12. This CDR3 spans 18 amino acids. Germline CDR1 reads SGHRS; CDR2 reads YFSETQ. For the CDR3, the DNA is TGCGCCAGCAGCTTGGTGTACCAAATGGACAGGGGGCGGGAGACCCAGTACTTC. Protein sequence: CASSLVYQMDRGRETQYF.

V is TRBV11-2 and J is TRBJ1-1; D perhaps matches TRBD1 (6 bases). V shed 3 bases and J shed 1 base, with 21 bases lying between them. Germline CDR1 is SGHAT and CDR2 is FQNNGV. This CDR3 contains 18 residues. CDR3 amino acids: CASSLPPRGPGQNTEAFF. For the CDR3, the DNA is TGTGCCAGCAGCTTGCCTCCTCGAGGTCCGGGACAGAACACTGAAGCTTTCTTT.

The chain combines TRBV3-1 with TRBJ2-1; 8 bases are shared with TRBD2. The CDR3 runs 16 residues. The junction had 13 bases not matched to a gene; V was cut back by 6 bases and J by 6 bases. CDR1 is LGHDT and CDR2 is YNNKEL in the germline V gene (reference sequence). The CDR3 is CASRPWGREALNEQFF. CDR3 DNA sequence: TGTGCCAGCAGGCCATGGGGGCGGGAGGCCCTCAATGAGCAGTTCTTC.

There are a few counts of this clonotype. The V gene is TRBV6-1, the J gene TRBJ1-5, with D possibly being TRBD1 (5 bases). The CDR3 consists of 15 residues. The ends were cut back, 3 bases at V and 0 bases at J, with 9 bases in the middle. Germline V lookup: CDR1 MNHNS, CDR2 SASEGT. The CDR3 loop is CASSDAGYSNQPQHF. The CDR3 DNA sequence: TGTGCCAGCAGTGATGCAGGGTATAGCAATCAGCCCCAGCATTTT.

The gene calls are TRBV3-1 and TRBJ1-1; no definite D call. The CDR3 sequence is 16 residues long. Germline V gene lookup returns CDR1 LGHDT and CDR2 YNNKEL (reference sequence). V lost 3 bases to trimming and J lost 1 base, with 15 bases between them. The CDR3, as DNA: TGTGCCAGCAGCCAGAGTCGCCGCGGGAGGAACACTGAAGCTTTCTTT. Translation: CASSQSRRGRNTEAFF.

The rearrangement uses TRBV5-1 and TRBJ2-3; D is ambiguous. The CDR3 covers 15 residues. V lost 7 bases, J lost 4 bases, and 19 bases lay in between. Looked up from germline, CDR1 is SGHRS and CDR2 is YFSETQ. The CDR3 spells CASFFRKFPPDTQYF. The CDR3 DNA reads TGCGCCAGCTTCTTCAGAAAGTTCCCCCCAGATACGCAGTATTTT.

The rearrangement joins TRBV3-1 to TRBJ1-5, with TRBD1 identical over 10 bases. The germline V gene encodes CDR1 LGHDT and CDR2 YNNKEL (reference sequence). Trimming took 4 bases from V and 7 from J; bases not matched to a gene: 4. The CDR3 spans 14 residues. DNA for the CDR3: TGTGCCAGCAGCCTTAGGACAGGGGGACAGCCCCAGCATTTT. It codes for CASSLRTGGQPQHF.

In its sample, this clonotype was seen many times. The rearrangement joins TRBV30 to TRBJ2-2; the D gene is possibly TRBD2 (5 bases). CDR3 length equals 13 residues. Trimming left V 0 bases short and J 7 bases short, with 9 bases between. The germline V gene encodes CDR1 GTSNPN and CDR2 SVGIG (reference sequence). CDR3 region: CAWSVDAGGELFF. CDR3 bases: TGTGCCTGGAGTGTAGATGCGGGCGGGGAGCTGTTTTTT.

The table lists this clonotype with a few counts. The V gene is TRBV12-3 or TRBV12-4, the J gene TRBJ2-1; TRBD2 matches at 9 bases. The J segment lost 2 bases and the V segment lost 4 bases, leaving 3 bases of the junction unmatched. CDR3 length: 15 residues. For the CDR3, the DNA is TGTGCCAGCAGTTCTAGCGGGAAAGCCTACAATGAGCAGTTCTTC. It is translated as CASSSSGKAYNEQFF.

V and J are TRBV5-1 and TRBJ1-6; a possible D gene is TRBD1 (5 bases). Trimming cost V 0 bases and J 0 bases, with 13 bases left between them. Germline-derived CDR1 and CDR2 are SGHRS and YFSETQ. This CDR3 comprises 18 residues. The CDR3 sequence is CASSLGDKGSSYNSPLHF. The CDR3 bases are TGCGCCAGCAGCTTGGGCGACAAGGGGAGCTCCTATAATTCACCCCTCCACTTT.

This clonotype was recorded a few times. The chain recombines TRBV20-1 with TRBJ2-5, with 8 positions matching TRBD2. Germline CDR1 and CDR2: DFQATT and SNEGSKA (reference sequence). The length of the CDR3 is 15 residues. V shed 6 bases and J 4 bases; nucleotides not matched to a gene: 13. Written as DNA, the CDR3 is TGCAGTGCAAGCGGAGCGGGAGACGGAAGAGAGACCCAGTACTTC. Amino acids: CSASGAGDGRETQYF.

The gene calls are TRBV7-8 and TRBJ2-3, with D perhaps TRBD1 or TRBD2 (5 bases each). Per the germline V gene, CDR1 is SGHVS and CDR2 is FQNEAQ. V lost 10 bases, J lost 2 bases, and 10 bases lay in between. This CDR3 comprises 12 residues. CDR3 in amino acids: CATGTITDTQYF. The CDR3 DNA reads as TGTGCCACAGGGACCATCACAGATACGCAGTATTTT.

This chain joins TRBV5-1 and TRBJ2-7; TRBD2 agrees at 7 bases. Germline trimming cut 1 base from V and 0 bases from J; bases unmatched to any gene: 1. CDR1 is SGHRS and CDR2 is YFSETQ in the germline V gene. The CDR3 has 14 residues. CDR3 protein: CASSLSGISYEQYF. Written as DNA, the CDR3 is TGCGCCAGCAGCTTGAGCGGGATCTCCTACGAGCAGTACTTC.

Here the CDR3 reads CASSRPGLYEQYF. CDR3 coding DNA: TGTGCCAGCAGCCGTCCGGGACTCTACGAGCAGTACTTC. The V call is TRBV7-8, the J call TRBJ2-7; TRBD2 is a possible D gene (6 bases). Trimming removed 5 bases from V and 3 bases from J, with 11 bases in between. Germline assignment: CDR1 SGHVS and CDR2 FQNEAQ. This CDR3 is 13 amino acids long.

This clonotype occurred many times. This chain connects TRBV29-1 to TRBJ1-4; the D is unclear. The CDR3 runs to 11 residues. Germline V gene sequence: CDR1 SQVTM, CDR2 ANQGSEA. The ends were cut back, 7 bases at V and 6 bases at J, with 9 bases in the middle. Here the CDR3 DNA reads TGCAGCGCCGGGAACCATGAAAAACTGTTTTTT. It specifies CSAGNHEKLFF.

The rearrangement links TRBV12-3 or TRBV12-4 to TRBJ1-4, with 7 bases fitting TRBD1. The CDR3 length is 14 residues. Trimming at V came to 6 bases and at J to 3 bases, leaving 4 bases not matched to a gene. The CDR3 protein is CASSNRGPNEKLFF. As DNA, the CDR3 is TGTGCCAGCAGCAACAGGGGCCCTAATGAAAAACTGTTTTTT.

This chain joins TRBV27 and TRBJ2-3; TRBD2 matches 10 bases. J was trimmed by 4 bases and V by 3 bases; bases with no gene match: 7. Germline CDR1 reads MNHEY; CDR2 reads SMNVEV (reference sequence). The CDR3 is 16 residues long. The CDR3 loop reads CASSLLAGVRPDTQYF. Written as DNA, the CDR3 is TGTGCCAGCAGTTTGCTAGCGGGAGTTAGGCCAGATACGCAGTATTTT.

This sequence joins TRBV10-3 and TRBJ1-4, with TRBD1 as a possible D gene (5 bases). This CDR3 has 16 residues. V gave up 3 bases and J gave up 0 bases, with 11 bases separating them. In germline, CDR1 is ENHRY, CDR2 SYGVKD. As DNA, the CDR3 is TGTGCCATCAGTGAACCCCCAGGGACAACTAATGAAAAACTGTTTTTT. Amino acid sequence: CAISEPPGTTNEKLFF.

This clonotype came up a few times. The rearrangement joins TRBV5-1 to TRBJ1-4; TRBD1 matches at 10 bases. After removal of 4 bases from V and 8 bases from J, the junction contained 8 bases not matched to a gene. CDR3 length equals 15 residues. CDR1 is SGHRS, CDR2 YFSETQ, per germline. The CDR3 here is CASSGTTGGYEKLFF. CDR3 nucleotide sequence: TGCGCCAGCAGCGGAACGACAGGGGGCTACGAAAAACTGTTTTTT.

V is TRBV21-1 and J is TRBJ1-3; the table assigns TRBD1, which was not confirmed against the DNA. TRBV21-1 is shown as a pseudogene. The CDR3 extends over 18 amino acids. The CDR3 nucleotides read TGTGCCAGCAGCTTCCGAATCCCTGACAGGGGGTCTGGAAACACCATATATTTT. Protein sequence: CASSFRIPDRGSGNTIYF.

The gene calls are TRBV27 and TRBJ1-6; D perhaps matches TRBD1 (6 bases). CDR1 is MNHEY and CDR2 is SMNVEV in the germline V gene (reference sequence). Trimming cost V 5 bases and J 10 bases, with 18 bases left between them. This CDR3 contains 15 residues. CDR3 sequence: CASSKLWGGQSPLHF. CDR3 coding DNA: TGTGCCAGCAGTAAACTTTGGGGGGGGCAATCACCCCTCCACTTT.

Ten or more counts support this clonotype. The chain combines TRBV29-1 with TRBJ2-2; D is unclear. V lost 4 bases to trimming and J lost 2 bases, with 8 bases between them. CDR3 length equals 13 residues. From germline, CDR1 is SQVTM and CDR2 ANQGSEA. The CDR3 here is CSVGWANTGELFF. In DNA, the CDR3 is TGCAGCGTTGGTTGGGCTAACACCGGGGAGCTGTTTTTT.